The 14 T cell receptor beta chains given below trace back to one sample, sequenced in a study of vaccination and CD4 T cells after COVID-19. Treatment meaning: approximately 9-day PBMC culture with coronavirus spike peptide pools or control peptides (ViraFEST assay). Sequencing of DNA taken from cultured CD4+ T cells relied on the Oncomine TCR Beta short-read assay. Using its own MiXCR run on the PCR reads, TCRdb lists one record per CDR3 protein. Among several thousand distinct CDR3 sequences listed, around 54% were seen once. Their recognized antigens are unknown. Sequencing input: CD4+ T cells from blood, cultured in vitro. These receptors all stem from a human donor who had recovered from COVID-19.

This clonotype was counted once. V is TRBV6-2 or TRBV6-3 and J is TRBJ2-1; 10 bases agree with TRBD2. Trimming cost V 5 bases and J 3 bases; bases outside gene matches: 4. The germline V gene encodes CDR1 MNHEY and CDR2 SVGEGT. There are 15 residues in the CDR3. CDR3 in DNA: TGTGCCAGCAGTGCTTGGACTAGCGGCTACAATGAGCAGTTCTTC. It is translated as CASSAWTSGYNEQFF.

This chain uses TRBV27 with TRBJ1-1; D possibly corresponds to TRBD1 (6 bases). Germline CDR1 MNHEY, CDR2 SMNVEV (reference sequence). The CDR3 runs 15 residues. V dropped 7 bases and J dropped 0 bases, with 15 bases sitting between them. The CDR3 nucleotides are TGTGCCAGCATTAAAACAGGGCAGGTGAACACTGAAGCTTTCTTT. As protein: CASIKTGQVNTEAFF.

This rearrangement joins TRBV12-3 or TRBV12-4 to TRBJ1-5; D not certain. V was pared by 1 base and J by 6 bases, with 4 bases between. The CDR3 has 12 residues. The DNA for the CDR3 is TGTGCCAGCAGTTTAGAGGGTCAGCCCCAGCATTTT. Translating it yields CASSLEGQPQHF.

The chain uses TRBV29-1 and TRBJ2-2; D may match TRBD1 or TRBD2 (5 bases each). The CDR3 is 13 amino acids. In germline, CDR1 is SQVTM, CDR2 ANQGSEA. V lost 4 bases and J lost 2, with 8 bases in between. The CDR3 DNA reads as TGCAGCGTTGTTGGGGGTAACACCGGGGAGCTGTTTTTT. It encodes CSVVGGNTGELFF.

The V gene is TRBV6-2 or TRBV6-3, the J gene TRBJ2-3; no definite D call. The germline V gene has CDR1 MNHEY and CDR2 SVGEGT. The CDR3 loop spans 11 amino acids. V was trimmed by 6 bases and J by 4 bases, leaving 5 bases between them. CDR3 loop: CASRIADTQYF. The DNA of the CDR3 is TGTGCCAGCAGGATAGCAGATACGCAGTATTTT.

The chain uses TRBV7-9 and TRBJ2-5, with 7 bases fitting TRBD2. The trim removed 1 base at V and 3 bases at J, leaving 5 bases unmatched. Germline V CDR1 and CDR2: SEHNR, FQNEAQ (reference sequence). The CDR3 totals 15 residues. The CDR3 DNA follows: TGTGCCAGCAGCTTAGGTGGTCGGGGGGAAGAGACCCAGTACTTC. Encoded protein: CASSLGGRGEETQYF.

This clonotype was counted only a few times. This chain uses TRBV6-1 with TRBJ2-3; D not certain. The V gene's germline CDR1 is MNHNS and CDR2 SASEGT. Trimming stripped 2 bases from V and 1 base from J, with 7 bases between. The CDR3 runs 14 residues. DNA of the CDR3: TGTGCCAGCAGTGAAACCAGGCGCACAGATACGCAGTATTTT. Protein sequence: CASSETRRTDTQYF.

The chain joins TRBV7-8 to TRBJ2-1; possibly TRBD1 for D (5 bases). Germline V gene data show CDR1 as SGHVS and CDR2 as FQNEAQ. CDR3 size: 16 residues. The V gene lost 1 base and the J gene lost 0 bases, with 10 bases spanning the gap. Here the CDR3 DNA reads TGTGCCAGCAGCTTAGTTCAGGGTTACTCCTACAATGAGCAGTTCTTC. This translates into CASSLVQGYSYNEQFF.

The table lists this clonotype with a count of one. The chain links TRBV6-5 to TRBJ1-1, with D perhaps matching TRBD1 (5 bases). Deletions cut 0 bases from V and 8 bases from J, with 7 bases between. Germline lookup yields CDR1 MNHEY and CDR2 SVGAGI. The CDR3 length is 12 residues. CDR3 DNA: TGTGCCAGCAGTTACTCGGGGGGAGAAGCTTTCTTT. This codes for CASSYSGGEAFF.

The V gene is TRBV18, the J gene TRBJ2-5, with 7 bases identical to TRBD1. With V trimmed by 8 bases and J by 4 bases, 7 bases remained unmatched. From germline, CDR1 is KGHSH and CDR2 LQKENI. This CDR3 region has 13 residues. CDR3 in amino acids: CASAPTGTETQYF. CDR3 nucleotides: TGTGCCAGCGCGCCGACAGGGACAGAGACCCAGTACTTC.

V usage is TRBV20-1 and J usage is TRBJ1-1, with 10 bases that match TRBD1. The germline V gene has CDR1 DFQATT and CDR2 SNEGSKA (reference sequence). J lost 0 bases, V lost 6 bases, and 7 bases had no gene match. The CDR3 length is 15 residues. The CDR3 spells CSAPRDRGMNTEAFF. CDR3 bases: TGCAGTGCCCCCCGGGACAGGGGTATGAACACTGAAGCTTTCTTT.

The V gene is TRBV6-1, the J gene TRBJ1-1, with 7 bases identical to TRBD1. Germline CDR1 and CDR2: MNHNS and SASEGT. Trimming cost V 6 bases and J 0 bases; bases outside gene matches: 7. The length of the CDR3 is 15 residues. The DNA of the CDR3 is TGTGCCAGCAGCAACAGGGGACGCATGAACACTGAAGCTTTCTTT. This gives the protein CASSNRGRMNTEAFF.

The genes are TRBV2 and TRBJ1-2, with a tentative D call TRBD1 (5 bases). CDR3 length: 13 residues. The germline V gene encodes CDR1 SNHLY and CDR2 FYNNEI. V was trimmed by 9 bases and J by 7 bases, leaving 18 bases between them. In DNA, the CDR3 is TGTGCCAGGGGGGAACAGGCGTCATCTGGCTACACCTTC. It translates to CARGEQASSGYTF.

The rearrangement uses TRBV6-7 and TRBJ1-5, with D unresolved. TRBV6-7 is labeled an ORF, and its function is uncertain. This CDR3 has 17 residues. V lost 7 bases, J lost 0 bases, and 19 bases lay in between. DNA of the CDR3: TGTGCCAGCAAGCCAGATAGGGATCCCCGTAGCAATCAGCCCCAGCATTTT. This encodes CASKPDRDPRSNQPQHF.